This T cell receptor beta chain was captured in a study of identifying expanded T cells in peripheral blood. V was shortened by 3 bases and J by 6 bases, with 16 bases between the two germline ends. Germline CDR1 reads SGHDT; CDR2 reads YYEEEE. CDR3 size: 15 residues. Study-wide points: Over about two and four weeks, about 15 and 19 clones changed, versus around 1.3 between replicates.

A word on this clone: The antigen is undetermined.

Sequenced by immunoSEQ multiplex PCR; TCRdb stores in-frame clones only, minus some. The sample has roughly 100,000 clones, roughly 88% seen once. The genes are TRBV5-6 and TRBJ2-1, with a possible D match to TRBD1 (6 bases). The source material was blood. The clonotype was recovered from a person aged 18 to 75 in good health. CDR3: CASSSPRQEANEQFF. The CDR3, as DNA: TGTGCCAGCAGCTCCCCCCGACAGGAGGCCAATGAGCAGTTCTTC. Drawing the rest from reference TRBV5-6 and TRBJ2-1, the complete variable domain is DAGVTQSPTHLIKTRGQQVTLRCSPKSGHDTVSWYQQALGQGPQFIFQYYEEEERQRGNFPDRFSGHQFPNYSSELNVNALLLGDSALYLCASSSPRQEANEQFFGPGTRLTVL.